This T cell receptor (beta chain) was sequenced for a study of regulatory T cells in long-lasting Graves disease. The time point here: persistent/refractory GD, antithyroid drugs over 5 years with positive TRAb. The TCR library was made from RNA extracted from PBMCs. Arm-PCR of CDR3 regions with iRepertoire HTBI primers generated TCR beta libraries. TCRdb processed the multiplex PCR reads anew with MiXCR; each CDR3 protein has one entry. The sample yields about 460,000 distinct CDR3 sequences, approximately 22% seen once. Study-level points and caveats: When disease was persistent, TRBV28, TRBJ1-2 and TRBJ2-5 were the favored segments.

This clonotype appeared a few times. As yet, its antigen is unknown. V was pared by 0 bases and J by 3 bases, with 5 bases between. The CDR3 has 14 residues. The sample here was peripheral blood mononuclear cells (PBMCs), taken when the disease was refractory, from a patient treated with antithyroid drugs. This chain joins TRBV12-3 or TRBV12-4 and TRBJ1-4; D unresolved. The receptor's source is a female donor with Graves disease. The chain's CDR3 is CASSLAQPNEKLFF. CDR3 DNA: TGTGCCAGCAGTTTAGCACAGCCTAATGAAAAACTGTTTTTT.